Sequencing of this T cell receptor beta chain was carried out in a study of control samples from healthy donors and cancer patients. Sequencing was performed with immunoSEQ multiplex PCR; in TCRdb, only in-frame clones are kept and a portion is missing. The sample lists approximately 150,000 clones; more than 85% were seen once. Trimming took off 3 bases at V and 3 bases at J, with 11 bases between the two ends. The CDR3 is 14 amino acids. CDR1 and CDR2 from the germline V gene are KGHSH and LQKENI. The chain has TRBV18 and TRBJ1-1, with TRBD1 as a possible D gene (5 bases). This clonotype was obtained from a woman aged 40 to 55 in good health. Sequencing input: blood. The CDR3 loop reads CASSPTAKDTEAFF. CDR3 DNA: TGTGCCAGCTCACCGACAGCCAAGGACACTGAAGCTTTCTTT.